These T cell receptor beta chains were read from a single sample in a study of shared clonotypes between healthy human individuals. Sequencing used immunoSEQ multiplex PCR; TCRdb keeps in-frame clones, though not all of them. This table has more than 2 million clones, 85% to 95% appearing once. Sequencing input: naive CD8+ T cells sorted from blood. The receptors stem from a man in his late teens or twenties in good health. The CDR3 runs from the conserved cysteine through the conserved F or W. A D gene is named only where the DNA matches it firmly. Size is stated for part of the rows, as once, few or many counts, or as a class when the clone is expanded.

J: TRBJ1-1
size: NA
V: TRBV10-3
D: NA
CDR3: CAIPGWLGGRTEAFF
DNA: TGTGCCATCCCTGGCTGGCTCGGGGGGCGGACTGAAGCTTTCTTT

J: TRBJ1-4
size: NA
V: TRBV27
D: NA
CDR3: CASSLLGASNEKLFF
DNA: TGTGCCAGCAGTCTCCTAGGGGCATCTAATGAAAAACTGTTTTTT

J: TRBJ2-7
size: NA
V: TRBV5-1
D: NA
CDR3: CASSLALGTSYEQYF
DNA: TGCGCCAGCAGCTTGGCCCTCGGGACCTCCTACGAGCAGTACTTC

J: TRBJ2-5
size: once
V: TRBV5-4
D: NA
CDR3: CASSLWTAQETQYF
DNA: TGTGCCAGCAGCCTTTGGACGGCCCAAGAGACCCAGTACTTC

J: TRBJ2-5
size: NA
V: TRBV2
D: NA
CDR3: CASSRLAQETQYF
DNA: TGTGCCAGCAGTCGTTTAGCCCAAGAGACCCAGTACTTC

J: TRBJ1-1
size: NA
V: TRBV6-5
D: NA
CDR3: CASSSGRESTEAFF
DNA: TGTGCCAGCAGTTCGGGGAGGGAGAGCACTGAAGCTTTCTTT

J: TRBJ2-5
size: NA
V: TRBV6-1
D: NA
CDR3: CASSTRRRGEETQYF
DNA: TGTGCCAGCAGTACCCGCCGGAGGGGGGAAGAGACCCAGTACTTC

J: TRBJ1-2
size: NA
V: TRBV9
D: TRBD1
CDR3: CASSVVFWDSLWNYGYTF
DNA: TGTGCCAGCAGCGTAGTTTTTTGGGACAGCCTATGGAACTATGGCTACACCTTC

J: TRBJ1-1
size: NA
V: TRBV13
D: NA
CDR3: CASRGLMNTEAFF
DNA: TGTGCCAGCCGGGGCCTCATGAACACTGAAGCTTTCTTT

J: TRBJ1-1
size: NA
V: TRBV9
D: NA
CDR3: CASSVDGGFTEAFF
DNA: TGTGCCAGCAGCGTAGACGGGGGGTTCACTGAAGCTTTCTTT

J: TRBJ2-5
size: NA
V: TRBV2
D: NA
CDR3: CAHLAKISQETQYF
DNA: TGTGCCCATCTGGCCAAAATATCCCAAGAGACCCAGTACTTC

J: TRBJ1-1
size: few
V: TRBV30
D: NA
CDR3: CAWRFMNTEAFF
DNA: TGTGCCTGGAGATTCATGAACACTGAAGCTTTCTTT

J: TRBJ1-1
size: NA
V: TRBV9
D: NA
CDR3: CASSVSGGPEAFF
DNA: TGTGCCAGCAGCGTAAGCGGTGGGCCTGAAGCTTTCTTT

J: TRBJ2-7
size: NA
V: TRBV7-2
D: NA
CDR3: CASSRLNVVAESSYEQYF
DNA: TGTGCCAGCAGCCGACTTAACGTGGTAGCGGAAAGCTCCTACGAGCAGTACTTC

J: TRBJ2-7
size: NA
V: TRBV6-5
D: NA
CDR3: CASSYDLGWEQYF
DNA: TGTGCCAGCAGTTACGACCTGGGGTGGGAGCAGTACTTC

J: TRBJ1-3
size: NA
V: TRBV30
D: NA
CDR3: CAWQDMSGNTIYF
DNA: TGTGCCTGGCAGGATATGTCTGGAAACACCATATATTTT

J: TRBJ2-7
size: NA
V: TRBV5-1
D: NA
CDR3: CASSVESSYEQYF
DNA: TGCGCCAGCAGTGTAGAAAGCTCCTACGAGCAGTACTTC

J: TRBJ2-1
size: NA
V: TRBV4-1
D: NA
CDR3: CASSQLPENPYNEQFF
DNA: TGCGCCAGCAGCCAACTACCAGAGAACCCATACAATGAGCAGTTCTTC

J: TRBJ2-3
size: NA
V: TRBV28
D: TRBD2
CDR3: CASSPAPGGSLSQYF
DNA: TGTGCCAGCAGTCCAGCCCCCGGCGGGAGTTTGTCGCAGTATTTT

J: TRBJ2-7
size: NA
V: TRBV7-9
D: NA
CDR3: CASSFEVFEQYF
DNA: TGTGCCAGCAGCTTTGAAGTCTTCGAGCAGTACTTC

J: TRBJ1-6
size: NA
V: TRBV27
D: NA
CDR3: CASTPGTYNSPLHF
DNA: TGTGCCAGCACCCCCGGGACATATAATTCACCCCTCCACTTT

J: TRBJ2-5
size: NA
V: TRBV27
D: NA
CDR3: CASSYRDQRETQYF
DNA: TGTGCCAGCAGCTATCGGGACCAGAGAGAGACCCAGTACTTC

J: TRBJ2-5
size: NA
V: TRBV9
D: NA
CDR3: CASSEVGIGGETQYF
DNA: TGTGCCAGCAGCGAGGTCGGTATCGGGGGAGAGACCCAGTACTTC

J: TRBJ2-1
size: NA
V: TRBV19
D: NA
CDR3: CASSISPSNEQFF
DNA: TGTGCCAGTAGTATAAGTCCCAGCAATGAGCAGTTCTTC

J: TRBJ2-5
size: NA
V: TRBV4-1
D: TRBD2
CDR3: CASSLGLAGGETQYF
DNA: TGCGCCAGCAGCCTGGGACTAGCGGGGGGGGAGACCCAGTACTTC

J: TRBJ1-5
size: NA
V: TRBV27
D: TRBD1
CDR3: CASSSAGGRGNQPQHF
DNA: TGTGCCAGCAGTTCAGCAGGGGGCCGTGGCAATCAGCCCCAGCATTTT

J: TRBJ1-2
size: NA
V: TRBV6-5
D: NA
CDR3: CASSSWDNNYGYTF
DNA: TGTGCCAGCAGTTCCTGGGACAATAACTATGGCTACACCTTC

J: TRBJ2-7
size: NA
V: TRBV30
D: TRBD1
CDR3: CAWSGDRIYEQYF
DNA: TGTGCCTGGAGTGGGGACAGGATCTACGAGCAGTACTTC

J: TRBJ2-5
size: NA
V: TRBV30
D: NA
CDR3: CAWSLMGIETQYF
DNA: TGTGCCTGGAGTCTGATGGGTATAGAGACCCAGTACTTC

J: TRBJ2-1
size: once
V: TRBV6-4
D: TRBD2
CDR3: CASSAASGYNEQFF
DNA: TGTGCCAGCAGTGCGGCTAGCGGCTACAATGAGCAGTTCTTC

J: TRBJ1-1
size: NA
V: TRBV7-9
D: NA
CDR3: CASSGDFAEAFF
DNA: TGTGCCAGCTCCGGGGATTTCGCTGAAGCTTTCTTT

J: TRBJ2-7
size: NA
V: TRBV10-1
D: NA
CDR3: CASSESSAFEQYF
DNA: TGCGCCAGCAGTGAGTCGTCCGCGTTCGAGCAGTACTTC

J: TRBJ2-7
size: few
V: TRBV7-9
D: TRBD1
CDR3: CASSLGDSYEQYF
DNA: TGTGCCAGCAGCTTGGGGGACAGCTACGAGCAGTACTTC

J: TRBJ2-7
size: NA
V: TRBV13
D: TRBD1
CDR3: CASSSRDRANEQYF
DNA: TGTGCCAGCAGCTCCCGGGACAGGGCTAACGAGCAGTACTTC

J: TRBJ2-7
size: NA
V: TRBV2
D: TRBD1
CDR3: CASSLHSGTDYEQYF
DNA: TGTGCCAGCAGCCTCCATTCGGGGACAGACTACGAGCAGTACTTC

J: TRBJ2-2
size: NA
V: TRBV2
D: TRBD1
CDR3: CASIKTGGALGELFF
DNA: TGTGCCAGCATTAAGACAGGGGGAGCCCTCGGGGAGCTGTTTTTT

J: TRBJ2-7
size: NA
V: TRBV4-3
D: NA
CDR3: CASSLGYRALEQYF
DNA: TGCGCCAGCAGTCTAGGTTACAGGGCCCTGGAGCAGTACTTC